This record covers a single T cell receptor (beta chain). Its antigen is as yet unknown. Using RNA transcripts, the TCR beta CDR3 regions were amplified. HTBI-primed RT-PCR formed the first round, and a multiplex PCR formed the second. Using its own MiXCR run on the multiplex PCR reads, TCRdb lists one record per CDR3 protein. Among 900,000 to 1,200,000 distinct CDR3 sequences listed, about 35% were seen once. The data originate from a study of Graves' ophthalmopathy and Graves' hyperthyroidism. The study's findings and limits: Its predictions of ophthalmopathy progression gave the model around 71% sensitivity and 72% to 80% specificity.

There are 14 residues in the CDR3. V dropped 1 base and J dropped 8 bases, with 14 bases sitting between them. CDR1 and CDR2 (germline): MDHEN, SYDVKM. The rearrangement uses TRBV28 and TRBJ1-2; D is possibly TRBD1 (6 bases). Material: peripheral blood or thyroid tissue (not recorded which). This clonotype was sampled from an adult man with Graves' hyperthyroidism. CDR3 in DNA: TGTGCCAGCAGTTTATACAGGGTATATGGCGGCTACACCTTC. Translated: CASSLYRVYGGYTF.